A single sample is the source of the 17 T cell receptor beta chains below, sequenced in a study of T cells in tuberculosis. TCRdb keeps only in-frame clones here, not all; method: immunoSEQ multiplex PCR. The sample carries about 58,000 clones, 70% to 90% recorded once. Cells were sorted from thawed PBMC rested overnight and stained with GMM-loaded CD1B tetramer, viability dye and anti-CD3. C32 glucose monomycolate from Rhodococcus equi was loaded onto the CD1B tetramers. Material for sequencing was CD1b-GMM tetramer-negative cells sorted from PBMCs. The receptors were sampled from an adult woman with latent tuberculosis.

This chain connects TRBV16 to TRBJ1-2; 7 bases are shared with TRBD1. The ends lost 1 base at V and 8 bases at J; junction bases unmatched: 10. The CDR3 consists of 15 residues. Looked up from germline, CDR1 is KGHSY and CDR2 is FQNENV. In nucleotides, the CDR3 is TGTGCCAGCAGCCAATTTAGCGGACAGGTCGGAGGCTACACCTTC. Its protein is CASSQFSGQVGGYTF.

This CDR3 is CASVGGSGSGANVLTF. The CDR3 region has the DNA TGCGCCAGCGTGGGAGGATCTGGCTCTGGGGCCAACGTCCTGACTTTC. The chain has TRBV5-1 and TRBJ2-6; D possibly corresponds to TRBD2 (6 bases). Trimming left V 7 bases short and J 0 bases short, with 14 bases between. The CDR3 extends over 16 amino acids. Germline V gene sequence: CDR1 SGHRS, CDR2 YFSETQ. Full variable domain (remainder filled in from reference TRBV5-1 and TRBJ2-6): KAGVTQTPRYLIKTRGQQVTLSCSPISGHRSVSWYQQTPGQGLQFLFEYFSETQRNKGNFPGRFSGRQFSNSRSEMNVSTLELGDSALYLCASVGGSGSGANVLTFGAGSRLTVL.

CDR3 residues: CASSPRSPGVAGNTIYF. In DNA form, the CDR3 reads TGTGCCAGCAGCCCGAGGTCGCCAGGGGTGGCCGGAAACACCATATATTTT. The gene calls are TRBV7-2 and TRBJ1-3, with D possibly matching TRBD1 (6 bases). The CDR3 is made up of 17 amino acids. Trimming removed 5 bases at V and 4 bases at J, with 21 bases between. Germline assignment: CDR1 SGHTA and CDR2 FQGNSA.

This chain links TRBV6-6 with TRBJ1-2; D possibly corresponds to TRBD1 (6 bases). Germline CDR1 MNHNY, CDR2 SVGAGI (reference sequence). CDR3 length: 14 amino acids. V was clipped by 4 bases and J by 2 bases, with 11 bases between them. The CDR3, as DNA: TGTGCCAGCAGTTCCTTAACAGGGAACTATGGCTACACCTTC. This sequence encodes CASSSLTGNYGYTF.

The rearrangement links TRBV10-3 to TRBJ1-5, with D unresolved. Looked up from germline, CDR1 is ENHRY and CDR2 is SYGVKD. The CDR3 consists of 15 residues. V shed 0 bases and J shed 1 base, with 7 bases lying between them. The CDR3 sequence: CAISESKESNQPQHF. The CDR3 region has the DNA TGTGCCATCAGTGAGTCAAAAGAGAGCAATCAGCCCCAGCATTTT.

This clone was picked up a small number of times. The chain carries TRBV7-2 and TRBJ1-5; 11 nucleotides line up with TRBD1. V lost 1 base, J lost 5 bases, and 4 bases stayed unmatched. The CDR3 has 16 residues. CDR1 is SGHTA and CDR2 is FQGNSA in the germline V gene. Here the CDR3 reads CASSLGTGGAHQPQHF. The CDR3 region has the DNA TGTGCCAGCAGCTTAGGGACAGGGGGCGCCCATCAGCCCCAGCATTTT.

J is TRBJ1-2 and V is TRBV28; D unresolved. The V end lost 5 bases, the J end lost 1 base, and 20 bases lay between the germline ends. CDR3 length: 17 amino acids. The germline V gene encodes CDR1 MDHEN and CDR2 SYDVKM. The CDR3 DNA reads TGTGCCAGCAGTCCCCGGGGTAAGAAGCTCCTTAACTATGGCTACACCTTC. Protein: CASSPRGKKLLNYGYTF.

The rearrangement uses TRBV27 and TRBJ1-1; D may be TRBD1 (5 bases). This CDR3 has 13 amino acids. Germline CDR1 MNHEY, CDR2 SMNVEV (reference sequence). The ends were cut back, 2 bases at V and 4 bases at J, with 8 bases in the middle. Written as DNA, the CDR3 is TGTGCCAGCAGTTTAAGGGGATCCACTGAAGCTTTCTTT. Its translation: CASSLRGSTEAFF.

The V gene is TRBV19, the J gene TRBJ1-2; TRBD1 matches at 8 bases. The J segment lost 0 bases and the V segment lost 5 bases, leaving 5 bases of the junction unmatched. The CDR3 contains 15 residues. The germline CDR1 and CDR2 sequences are LNHDA and SQIVND (reference sequence). In DNA form, the CDR3 reads TGTGCCAGTAGTCCTACGGGACAGGCTAACTATGGCTACACCTTC. Residues: CASSPTGQANYGYTF. Based on the CDR3 plus reference TRBV19 and TRBJ1-2, the full variable domain is DGGITQSPKYLFRKEGQNVTLSCEQNLNHDAMYWYRQDPGQGLRLIYYSQIVNDFQKGDIAEGYSVSREKKESFPLTVTSAQKNPTAFYLCASSPTGQANYGYTFGSGTRLTVV.

The chain recombines TRBV19 with TRBJ1-2; D is perhaps TRBD1 (6 bases). V dropped 3 bases and J dropped 7 bases, with 15 bases sitting between them. CDR3 size: 14 residues. Germline V gives CDR1 LNHDA, CDR2 SQIVND (reference sequence). CDR3 region: CASSMGAGVTGYTF. The CDR3 coding sequence is TGTGCCAGTAGTATGGGGGCTGGTGTTACTGGCTACACCTTC.

This clone has just one count. The chain joins TRBV9 to TRBJ2-7; 8 bases line up with TRBD2. The V gene end was trimmed by 0 bases and the J gene end by 2 bases; junction bases not matched to a gene: 4. Germline assignment: CDR1 SGDLS and CDR2 YYNGEE. The CDR3 length is 15 residues. CDR3 protein: CASSVGSSGAYEQYF. Here the CDR3 DNA reads TGTGCCAGCAGCGTAGGCAGTAGCGGGGCCTACGAGCAGTACTTC.

The chain links TRBV6-1 to TRBJ1-6; 10 bases are a match to TRBD1. With V trimmed by 6 bases and J by 7 bases, 6 bases remained unmatched. Germline CDR1 is MNHNS and CDR2 is SASEGT. The CDR3 covers 15 residues. CDR3 in DNA: TGTGCCAGCAGGGACAGGGGGGGAAGGAATTCACCCCTCCACTTT. Translating it yields CASRDRGGRNSPLHF.

The chain is built from TRBV4-3 and TRBJ2-7; the match to TRBD1 covers 8 bases. Losses at the gene ends were 0 bases for V and 3 bases for J; bases not matched to a gene: 1. CDR1 is LGHNA, CDR2 YSLEER, per germline. CDR3 length equals 14 residues. The CDR3: CASSQDRGRYEQYF. CDR3 DNA: TGCGCCAGCAGCCAAGACAGGGGGCGCTACGAGCAGTACTTC.

This clone was seen once. The rearrangement links TRBV5-4 to TRBJ2-5; D unclear. The CDR3 has 13 amino acids. Per the germline V gene, CDR1 is SGHNT and CDR2 is YYREEE (reference sequence). V dropped 0 bases and J dropped 4 bases, with 7 bases sitting between them. CDR3 nucleotide sequence: TGTGCCAGCAGCTTGGGAGAGTTAGAGACCCAGTACTTC. It encodes CASSLGELETQYF. The variable domain in full, completed from reference TRBV5-4 and TRBJ2-5, reads ETGVTQSPTHLIKTRGQQVTLRCSSQSGHNTVSWYQQALGQGPQFIFQYYREEENGRGNFPPRFSGLQFPNYSSELNVNALELDDSALYLCASSLGELETQYFGPGTRLLVL.

The genes are TRBV19 and TRBJ2-3, with TRBD2 identical over 14 bases. This CDR3 contains 16 residues. The germline V gene has CDR1 LNHDA and CDR2 SQIVND (reference sequence). Unmatched junction bases numbered 6, after V lost 6 bases and J lost 4 bases. The CDR3 loop reads CASRTSGGAGADTQYF. The CDR3 nucleotides are TGTGCCAGTAGGACTAGCGGGGGGGCCGGGGCAGATACGCAGTATTTT.

V is TRBV5-1 and J is TRBJ2-3; 7 nucleotides line up with TRBD2. Germline assignment: CDR1 SGHRS and CDR2 YFSETQ. The junction had 4 bases not matched to a gene; V was cut back by 2 bases and J by 1 base. The CDR3 has 15 amino acids. CDR3 region: CASSLEGLRTDTQYF. The CDR3, as DNA: TGCGCCAGCAGCTTAGAGGGACTACGCACAGATACGCAGTATTTT.

Points on this clone: Different DNA sequences within this sample yield the same CDR3. The chain joins TRBV4-1 to TRBJ1-5; 7 nucleotides match TRBD1. The CDR3 length is 14 residues. In germline, CDR1 is MGHRA, CDR2 YSYEKL. Losses at the gene ends were 3 bases for V and 3 bases for J; bases not matched to a gene: 2. DNA for the CDR3: TGCGCCAGCAGCCAGGGACAGCTCAATCAGCCCCAGCATTTT. It translates to CASSQGQLNQPQHF.